This TCR beta chain came from a study of identical twins. General observations from the study: Insertions ran lower in abundant cord blood beta clonotypes, though not in memory repertoires. Those out-of-frame alpha sequences shared by twins showed an excess of low generation probability.

A single record per CDR3 protein comes from TCRdb applying MiXCR to the 5' RACE reads. Found here are some 590,000 distinct CDR3 sequences, nearly 10% of them singletons; the top ten hold approximately 3%. The V and J ends lost 4 bases and 6 bases respectively, with 19 bases between them. Per the germline V gene, CDR1 is SQVTM and CDR2 is ANQGSEA. The length of the CDR3 is 14 residues. The sample holds many counts of this clonotype. Its matching antigen is unknown. Healthy Caucasians supplied all donations. The same sample was also studied in work on yellow fever vaccine responses in identical twins.

What was sequenced was PBMCs. The chain joins TRBV29-1 to TRBJ2-7, with a weak D call TRBD1 (5 bases). This TCR was sampled from a woman aged 18-35 years in good health. CDR3 sequence (DNA): TGCAGCGTTGTTAGGGGAAGGATAGACGGCGAGCAGTACTTC. This translates into CSVVRGRIDGEQYF.